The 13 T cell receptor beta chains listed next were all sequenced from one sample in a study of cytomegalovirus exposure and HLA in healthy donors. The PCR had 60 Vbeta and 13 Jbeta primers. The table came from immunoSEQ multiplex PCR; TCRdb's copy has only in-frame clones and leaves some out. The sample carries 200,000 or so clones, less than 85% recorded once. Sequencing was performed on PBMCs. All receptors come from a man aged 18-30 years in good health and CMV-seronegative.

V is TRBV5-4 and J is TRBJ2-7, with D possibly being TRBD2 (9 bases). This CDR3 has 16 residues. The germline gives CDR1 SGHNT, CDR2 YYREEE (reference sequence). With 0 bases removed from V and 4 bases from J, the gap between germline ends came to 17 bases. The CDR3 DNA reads TGTGCCAGCAGCTTGGACCCTAGCGGGACAGGATACGAGCAGTACTTC. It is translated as CASSLDPSGTGYEQYF.

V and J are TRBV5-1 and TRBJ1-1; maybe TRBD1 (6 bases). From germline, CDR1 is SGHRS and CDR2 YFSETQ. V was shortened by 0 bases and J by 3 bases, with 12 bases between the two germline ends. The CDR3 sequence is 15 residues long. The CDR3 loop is CASSLVQGPYTEAFF. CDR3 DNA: TGCGCCAGCAGCTTGGTGCAGGGGCCCTACACTGAAGCTTTCTTT.

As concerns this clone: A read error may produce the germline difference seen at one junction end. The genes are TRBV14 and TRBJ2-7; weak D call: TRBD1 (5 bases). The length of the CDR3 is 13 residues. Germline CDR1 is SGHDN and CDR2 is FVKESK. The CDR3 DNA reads TGTGCCAGCAGCCAAGCCTCGACAGCAAGAATGGACTTC. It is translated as CASSQASTARMDF.

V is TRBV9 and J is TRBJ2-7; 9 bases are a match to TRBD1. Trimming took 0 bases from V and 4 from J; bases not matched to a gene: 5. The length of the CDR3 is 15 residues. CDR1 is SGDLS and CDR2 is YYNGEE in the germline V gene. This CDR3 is CASSVGTGEGYEQYF. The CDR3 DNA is TGTGCCAGCAGCGTAGGGACAGGGGAGGGTTACGAGCAGTACTTC. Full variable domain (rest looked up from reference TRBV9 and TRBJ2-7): DSGVTQTPKHLITATGQRVTLRCSPRSGDLSVYWYQQSLDQGLQFLIQYYNGEERAKGNILERFSAQQFPDLHSELNLSSLELGDSALYFCASSVGTGEGYEQYFGPGTRLTVT.

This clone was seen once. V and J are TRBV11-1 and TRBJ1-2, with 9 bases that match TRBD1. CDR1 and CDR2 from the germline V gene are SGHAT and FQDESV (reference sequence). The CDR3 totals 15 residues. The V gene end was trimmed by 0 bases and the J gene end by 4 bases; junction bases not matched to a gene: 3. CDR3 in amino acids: CASSLADRGPYGYTF. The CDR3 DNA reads TGTGCCAGCAGCTTAGCGGACAGGGGCCCCTATGGCTACACCTTC.

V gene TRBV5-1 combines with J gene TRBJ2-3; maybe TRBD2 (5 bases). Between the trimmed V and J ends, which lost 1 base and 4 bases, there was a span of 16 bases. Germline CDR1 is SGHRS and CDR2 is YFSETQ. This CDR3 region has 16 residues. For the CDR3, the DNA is TGCGCCAGCAGCTTGATTTGGAGGTCGGCGTCAGATACGCAGTATTTT. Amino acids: CASSLIWRSASDTQYF.

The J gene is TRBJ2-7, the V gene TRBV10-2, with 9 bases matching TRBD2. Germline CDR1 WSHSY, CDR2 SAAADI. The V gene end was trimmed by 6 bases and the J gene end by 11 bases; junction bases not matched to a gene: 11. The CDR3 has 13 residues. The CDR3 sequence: CASRAAGGPVKYF. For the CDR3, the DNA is TGCGCCAGCAGGGCTGCGGGAGGGCCGGTAAAGTACTTC.

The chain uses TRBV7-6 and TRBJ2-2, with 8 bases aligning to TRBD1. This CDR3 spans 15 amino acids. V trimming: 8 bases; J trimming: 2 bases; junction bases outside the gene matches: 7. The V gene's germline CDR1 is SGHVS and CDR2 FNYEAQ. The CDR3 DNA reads TGTGCCAGCCACAGGGGGAGCCCAAACACCGGGGAGCTGTTTTTT. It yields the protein CASHRGSPNTGELFF.

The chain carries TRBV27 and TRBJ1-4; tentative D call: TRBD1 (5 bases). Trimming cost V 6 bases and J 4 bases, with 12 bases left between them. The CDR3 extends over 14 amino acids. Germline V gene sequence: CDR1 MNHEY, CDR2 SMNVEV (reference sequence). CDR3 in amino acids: CASRPTGHNEKLFF. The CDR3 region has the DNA TGTGCCAGCAGGCCCACAGGCCATAATGAAAAACTGTTTTTT.

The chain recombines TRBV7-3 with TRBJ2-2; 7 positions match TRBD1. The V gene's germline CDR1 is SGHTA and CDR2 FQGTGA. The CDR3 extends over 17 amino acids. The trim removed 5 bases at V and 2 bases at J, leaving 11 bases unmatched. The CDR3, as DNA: TGTGCCAGCAGCCCCCTCGACAGGGCGGTTAACACCGGGGAGCTGTTTTTT. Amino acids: CASSPLDRAVNTGELFF. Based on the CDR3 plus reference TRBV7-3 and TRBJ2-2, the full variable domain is GAGVSQTPSNKVTEKGKYVELRCDPISGHTALYWYRQSLGQGPEFLIYFQGTGAADDSGLPNDRFFAVRPEGSVSTLKIQRTERGDSAVYLCASSPLDRAVNTGELFFGEGSRLTVL.

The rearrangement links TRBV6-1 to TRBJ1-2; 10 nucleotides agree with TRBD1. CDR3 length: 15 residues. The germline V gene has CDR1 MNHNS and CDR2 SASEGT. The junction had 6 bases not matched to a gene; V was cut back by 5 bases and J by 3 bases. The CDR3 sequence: CASSTQGQGYYGYTF. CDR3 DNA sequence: TGTGCCAGCAGTACCCAGGGACAGGGGTACTATGGCTACACCTTC.

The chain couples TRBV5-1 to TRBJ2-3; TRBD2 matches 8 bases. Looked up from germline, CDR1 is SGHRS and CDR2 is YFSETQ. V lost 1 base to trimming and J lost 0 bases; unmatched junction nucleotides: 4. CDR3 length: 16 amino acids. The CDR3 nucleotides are TGCGCCAGCAGCTTGTTCGGGAGGGCGAGCACAGATACGCAGTATTTT. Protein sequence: CASSLFGRASTDTQYF.

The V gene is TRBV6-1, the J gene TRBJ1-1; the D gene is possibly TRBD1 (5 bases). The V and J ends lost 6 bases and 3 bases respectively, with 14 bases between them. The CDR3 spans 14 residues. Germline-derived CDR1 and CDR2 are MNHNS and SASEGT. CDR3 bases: TGTGCCAGCAGATCTCAGGGAAGCGACACTGAAGCTTTCTTT. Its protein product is CASRSQGSDTEAFF.